A selection of T cell receptor beta chains follows, all from one sample in a study of Ad26.COV2.S vaccination and SARS-CoV-2 variants. Profiling relied on immunoSEQ multiplex PCR, and the TCRdb table lists in-frame clones only, not all of them. This repertoire shows hundreds of thousands of clones, over 75% found once; its top ten account for 3.4%. The sequencing here drew on peripheral blood, taken in a trial of Ad26.COV2.S vaccine versus placebo. All receptors come from a person aged 18-65 years who received the Ad26.COV2.S COVID-19 vaccine or a placebo. The CDR3 runs from the conserved cysteine through the conserved F or W. Each record gives: V gene, clone size, D gene, J gene, CDR3 protein, CDR3 DNA. D genes are given only for firm matches. A clone size is listed for some rows: how often the clone was seen (once, few, many), or a class if it is expanded.

v_call: TRBV2; clone_size: .; d_call: TRBD1; j_call: TRBJ2-2; cdr3_aa: CASIMTGPNTGELFF; cdr3_nt: TGTGCCAGCATCATGACAGGGCCGAACACCGGGGAGCTGTTTTTT
v_call: TRBV3-1/TRBV3-2; clone_size: .; d_call: .; j_call: TRBJ2-7; cdr3_aa: CASSQEGDSYEQYF; cdr3_nt: TGTGCCAGCAGCCAAGAGGGGGATTCCTACGAGCAGTACTTC
v_call: TRBV5-1; clone_size: .; d_call: TRBD2; j_call: TRBJ2-5; cdr3_aa: CASSFSAGGQETQYF; cdr3_nt: TGCGCCAGCAGCTTCTCAGCGGGGGGGCAAGAGACCCAGTACTTC
v_call: TRBV3-1/TRBV3-2; clone_size: .; d_call: TRBD1; j_call: TRBJ2-2; cdr3_aa: CASTPTGGGTGELFF; cdr3_nt: TGTGCCAGCACCCCCACAGGGGGTGGCACCGGGGAGCTGTTTTTT
v_call: TRBV9; clone_size: .; d_call: .; j_call: TRBJ1-2; cdr3_aa: CASSVGGAIAGGYTF; cdr3_nt: TGTGCCAGCAGCGTAGGCGGGGCCATCGCTGGTGGCTACACCTTC
v_call: TRBV30; clone_size: .; d_call: .; j_call: TRBJ2-3; cdr3_aa: CAWSASPGTDTQYF; cdr3_nt: TGTGCCTGGAGTGCGTCCCCGGGGACAGATACGCAGTATTTT
v_call: TRBV2; clone_size: .; d_call: .; j_call: TRBJ2-1; cdr3_aa: CASTARDPSYNEQFF; cdr3_nt: TGTGCCAGCACCGCTAGGGACCCCTCCTACAATGAGCAGTTCTTC
v_call: TRBV4-3; clone_size: .; d_call: .; j_call: TRBJ1-1; cdr3_aa: CASSQDRGGDTEAFF; cdr3_nt: TGCGCCAGCAGCCAAGATAGGGGAGGGGACACTGAAGCTTTCTTT
v_call: TRBV4-1; clone_size: .; d_call: TRBD2; j_call: TRBJ2-5; cdr3_aa: CASSRGTQRGAGQETQYF; cdr3_nt: TGCGCCAGCAGCCGCGGGACTCAGCGGGGGGCCGGGCAAGAGACCCAGTACTTC
v_call: TRBV30; clone_size: .; d_call: .; j_call: TRBJ2-5; cdr3_aa: CAWSQGGETQYF; cdr3_nt: TGTGCCTGGAGTCAGGGGGGGGAGACCCAGTACTTC
v_call: TRBV2; clone_size: .; d_call: TRBD1; j_call: TRBJ1-2; cdr3_aa: CASHGPTGGRGYTF; cdr3_nt: TGTGCCAGTCACGGGCCCACAGGGGGGCGAGGCTACACCTTC
v_call: TRBV9; clone_size: .; d_call: .; j_call: TRBJ1-1; cdr3_aa: CASSGVNTEAFF; cdr3_nt: TGTGCCAGCAGCGGAGTGAACACTGAAGCTTTCTTT
v_call: TRBV5-1; clone_size: .; d_call: TRBD1; j_call: TRBJ1-1; cdr3_aa: CASSSDRGIMNTEAFF; cdr3_nt: TGCGCCAGCAGCTCGGACAGGGGGATTATGAACACTGAAGCTTTCTTT
v_call: TRBV11-2; clone_size: .; d_call: .; j_call: TRBJ1-3; cdr3_aa: CASSSLSGIGNTIYF; cdr3_nt: TGTGCCAGCAGCTCCCTATCGGGTATTGGAAACACCATATATTTT
v_call: TRBV30; clone_size: .; d_call: TRBD1; j_call: TRBJ2-7; cdr3_aa: CAWSTGGYEQYF; cdr3_nt: TGTGCCTGGAGTACAGGGGGCTACGAGCAGTACTTC
v_call: TRBV3-1/TRBV3-2; clone_size: .; d_call: .; j_call: TRBJ2-2; cdr3_aa: CASSLGRAGPTGELFF; cdr3_nt: TGTGCCAGCAGCCTCGGGAGAGCAGGGCCCACCGGGGAGCTGTTTTTT
v_call: TRBV4-1; clone_size: .; d_call: TRBD1; j_call: TRBJ2-7; cdr3_aa: CASSQPGQGSEEQYF; cdr3_nt: TGCGCCAGCAGCCAACCGGGACAGGGATCGGAAGAGCAGTACTTC
v_call: TRBV18; clone_size: .; d_call: .; j_call: TRBJ1-1; cdr3_aa: CASSPGTPEAFF; cdr3_nt: TGTGCCAGCTCACCAGGGACACCTGAAGCTTTCTTT
v_call: TRBV15; clone_size: .; d_call: .; j_call: TRBJ2-5; cdr3_aa: CATSRDLGGRETQYF; cdr3_nt: TGTGCCACCAGCAGAGATCTCGGAGGGAGGGAGACCCAGTACTTC
v_call: TRBV7-9; clone_size: .; d_call: .; j_call: TRBJ1-2; cdr3_aa: CASSQGASDGYTF; cdr3_nt: TGTGCCAGCAGCCAAGGGGCATCTGATGGCTACACCTTC
v_call: TRBV3-1/TRBV3-2; clone_size: .; d_call: TRBD1; j_call: TRBJ2-4; cdr3_aa: CASSQEGTGDRGRSRNIQYF; cdr3_nt: TGTGCCAGCAGCCAAGAGGGGACAGGGGATAGGGGGCGATCTAGAAACATTCAGTACTTC
v_call: TRBV7-3; clone_size: .; d_call: TRBD2; j_call: TRBJ2-1; cdr3_aa: CASSAIAGGYNEQFF; cdr3_nt: TGTGCCAGCAGCGCCATAGCGGGGGGTTACAATGAGCAGTTCTTC
v_call: TRBV2; clone_size: .; d_call: .; j_call: TRBJ1-1; cdr3_aa: CASSGIGSHEDTEAFF; cdr3_nt: TGTGCCAGCAGTGGGATAGGGTCACACGAGGACACTGAAGCTTTCTTT
v_call: TRBV6-5; clone_size: .; d_call: TRBD1; j_call: TRBJ1-2; cdr3_aa: CASSYSRQGYGYTF; cdr3_nt: TGTGCCAGCAGTTACTCGCGACAGGGGTATGGCTACACCTTC
v_call: TRBV18; clone_size: .; d_call: .; j_call: TRBJ1-2; cdr3_aa: CASSPVSENYGYTF; cdr3_nt: TGTGCCAGCTCACCAGTTTCTGAGAACTATGGCTACACCTTC
v_call: TRBV11-2; clone_size: .; d_call: .; j_call: TRBJ2-7; cdr3_aa: CASSLALGTLYEQYF; cdr3_nt: TGTGCCAGCAGCTTAGCACTCGGGACCCTCTACGAGCAGTACTTC
v_call: TRBV4-1; clone_size: .; d_call: .; j_call: TRBJ2-5; cdr3_aa: CASSQEERTQETQYF; cdr3_nt: TGCGCCAGCAGCCAAGAGGAGCGGACTCAAGAGACCCAGTACTTC
v_call: TRBV5-6; clone_size: .; d_call: .; j_call: TRBJ2-1; cdr3_aa: CASSLGGFNNEQFF; cdr3_nt: TGTGCCAGCAGCTTGGGGGGATTCAACAATGAGCAGTTCTTC
v_call: TRBV7-3; clone_size: .; d_call: .; j_call: TRBJ1-5; cdr3_aa: CASSQGLDQPQHF; cdr3_nt: TGTGCCAGCAGCCAGGGGCTGGATCAGCCCCAGCATTTT
v_call: TRBV10-3; clone_size: .; d_call: .; j_call: TRBJ2-7; cdr3_aa: CAISESGRGRYEQYF; cdr3_nt: TGTGCCATCAGTGAGAGCGGCAGGGGGAGGTACGAGCAGTACTTC
v_call: TRBV11-2; clone_size: once; d_call: .; j_call: TRBJ1-1; cdr3_aa: CASSLDPNTEAFF; cdr3_nt: TGTGCCAGCAGCTTAGATCCGAACACTGAAGCTTTCTTT
v_call: TRBV7-9; clone_size: .; d_call: .; j_call: TRBJ1-6; cdr3_aa: CASSITGTWNSPLHF; cdr3_nt: TGTGCCAGCAGCATTACCGGGACATGGAATTCACCCCTCCACTTT
v_call: TRBV12-5; clone_size: once; d_call: .; j_call: TRBJ2-3; cdr3_aa: CASGPGRRVTDTQYF; cdr3_nt: TGTGCTAGTGGTCCGGGACGGCGAGTGACAGATACGCAGTATTTT
v_call: TRBV25-1; clone_size: .; d_call: .; j_call: TRBJ1-1; cdr3_aa: CASSGQGNTEAFF; cdr3_nt: TGTGCCAGCAGTGGGCAGGGCAACACTGAAGCTTTCTTT
v_call: TRBV9; clone_size: .; d_call: .; j_call: TRBJ2-5; cdr3_aa: CASSVDGAQYF; cdr3_nt: TGTGCCAGCAGCGTAGACGGGGCCCAGTACTTC
v_call: TRBV9; clone_size: .; d_call: .; j_call: TRBJ2-7; cdr3_aa: CASSADIYSDEQYF; cdr3_nt: TGTGCCAGCAGCGCCGACATCTACTCCGACGAGCAGTACTTC
v_call: TRBV4-2; clone_size: .; d_call: TRBD1; j_call: TRBJ1-1; cdr3_aa: CASRQQGAGAEAFF; cdr3_nt: TGTGCCAGCAGACAACAGGGGGCTGGGGCTGAAGCTTTCTTT
v_call: TRBV3-1/TRBV3-2; clone_size: .; d_call: TRBD2; j_call: TRBJ2-1; cdr3_aa: CASSQDSRLGAGGDEQFF; cdr3_nt: TGTGCCAGCAGCCAAGACTCCCGTTTAGGAGCGGGGGGAGATGAGCAGTTCTTC
v_call: TRBV10-3; clone_size: .; d_call: .; j_call: TRBJ1-1; cdr3_aa: CAISENFGMGEAFF; cdr3_nt: TGTGCCATCAGTGAGAACTTCGGTATGGGTGAAGCTTTCTTT
v_call: TRBV20-1; clone_size: few; d_call: .; j_call: TRBJ1-2; cdr3_aa: CSASPRGSYGYTF; cdr3_nt: TGCAGTGCTAGTCCGAGGGGTAGCTATGGCTACACCTTC
v_call: TRBV5-6; clone_size: .; d_call: .; j_call: TRBJ2-7; cdr3_aa: CASRGQPTYEQYF; cdr3_nt: TGTGCCAGCAGGGGGCAGCCTACCTACGAGCAGTACTTC
v_call: TRBV29-1; clone_size: .; d_call: TRBD1; j_call: TRBJ1-5; cdr3_aa: CSVEEGDRANQPQHF; cdr3_nt: TGCAGCGTTGAGGAGGGGGACAGGGCCAATCAGCCCCAGCATTTT
v_call: TRBV29-1; clone_size: .; d_call: TRBD2; j_call: TRBJ2-7; cdr3_aa: CSVPTSGFGEQYF; cdr3_nt: TGCAGCGTTCCGACTAGCGGATTTGGGGAGCAGTACTTC
v_call: TRBV5-6; clone_size: .; d_call: .; j_call: TRBJ1-1; cdr3_aa: CASSFWEDTEAFF; cdr3_nt: TGTGCCAGCAGCTTTTGGGAAGACACTGAAGCTTTCTTT
v_call: TRBV7-9; clone_size: .; d_call: .; j_call: TRBJ1-1; cdr3_aa: CASSLVGSEAFF; cdr3_nt: TGTGCCAGCAGCTTAGTGGGGAGTGAAGCTTTCTTT
v_call: TRBV5-5; clone_size: .; d_call: TRBD2; j_call: TRBJ2-3; cdr3_aa: CASSRGLAGESTDTQYF; cdr3_nt: TGTGCCAGCAGCCGCGGACTAGCGGGGGAAAGCACAGATACGCAGTATTTT
v_call: TRBV14; clone_size: .; d_call: .; j_call: TRBJ1-1; cdr3_aa: CASSLSRGNTEAFF; cdr3_nt: TGTGCCAGCAGCCTATCCCGGGGAAACACTGAAGCTTTCTTT
v_call: TRBV3-1/TRBV3-2; clone_size: .; d_call: TRBD1; j_call: TRBJ2-1; cdr3_aa: CASSLGTGSDEQFF; cdr3_nt: TGTGCCAGCAGCCTCGGGACAGGGTCGGATGAGCAGTTCTTC
v_call: TRBV13; clone_size: .; d_call: TRBD1; j_call: TRBJ1-2; cdr3_aa: CASSLGRTGANYGYTF; cdr3_nt: TGTGCCAGCAGCTTAGGCCGAACAGGGGCTAACTATGGCTACACCTTC
v_call: TRBV5-6; clone_size: .; d_call: TRBD2; j_call: TRBJ2-3; cdr3_aa: CASSLVSGARTDTQYF; cdr3_nt: TGTGCCAGCAGCTTGGTTAGCGGGGCGCGCACAGATACGCAGTATTTT
v_call: TRBV5-1; clone_size: .; d_call: .; j_call: TRBJ1-3; cdr3_aa: CASSFTLMGSGNTIYF; cdr3_nt: TGCGCCAGCAGCTTCACTCTTATGGGCTCTGGAAACACCATATATTTT
v_call: TRBV3-1/TRBV3-2; clone_size: .; d_call: .; j_call: TRBJ1-2; cdr3_aa: CASSQSMDGYTF; cdr3_nt: TGTGCCAGCAGCCAAAGTATGGATGGCTACACCTTC
v_call: TRBV15; clone_size: .; d_call: .; j_call: TRBJ1-1; cdr3_aa: CATSRDSGSHTEAFF; cdr3_nt: TGTGCCACCAGCAGAGATTCAGGGTCGCACACTGAAGCTTTCTTT
v_call: TRBV7-3; clone_size: .; d_call: .; j_call: TRBJ2-3; cdr3_aa: CASRGRTVTDTQYF; cdr3_nt: TGTGCCAGCAGAGGGCGTACAGTCACAGATACGCAGTATTTT
v_call: TRBV4-1; clone_size: .; d_call: TRBD1; j_call: TRBJ1-6; cdr3_aa: CASSQNRRDRVASPLHF; cdr3_nt: TGCGCCAGCAGCCAAAATCGCCGGGACAGGGTGGCCTCACCCCTCCACTTT
v_call: TRBV12-3/TRBV12-4; clone_size: .; d_call: .; j_call: TRBJ1-2; cdr3_aa: CASSPGEYGYTF; cdr3_nt: TGTGCCAGCAGTCCAGGGGAATATGGCTACACCTTC
v_call: TRBV2; clone_size: .; d_call: .; j_call: TRBJ1-6; cdr3_aa: CASSEIQTYNSPLHF; cdr3_nt: TGTGCCAGCAGTGAAATTCAGACCTATAATTCACCCCTCCACTTT
v_call: TRBV10-3; clone_size: .; d_call: .; j_call: TRBJ1-2; cdr3_aa: CAISEGDSNYGYTF; cdr3_nt: TGTGCCATCAGTGAAGGGGATTCCAACTATGGCTACACCTTC
v_call: TRBV11-2; clone_size: .; d_call: TRBD1; j_call: TRBJ1-2; cdr3_aa: CASSAGQGIYGYTF; cdr3_nt: TGTGCCAGCAGTGCCGGACAGGGGATTTATGGCTACACCTTC